Listed here are 5 T cell receptor beta chains from one sample, sequenced in a study of T cells in localized non-small cell lung cancer. Sequenced by immunoSEQ multiplex PCR; TCRdb stores in-frame clones only, minus some. This sample has 72,000 or so clones, with approximately 87% found just once. This sample comprised peripheral blood, obtained before any cancer treatment. These receptors were collected from a male donor aged 60 or older with stage III squamous cell lung carcinoma.

The chain couples TRBV6-6 to TRBJ2-7; tentative D call: TRBD1 (5 bases). Trimming removed 3 bases from V and 6 bases from J, with 18 bases in between. The CDR3 is 15 amino acids. CDR1 MNHNY and CDR2 SVGAGI come from the germline V gene (reference sequence). CDR3 sequence reads: CASSYLRDLEGEQYV. The CDR3 bases are TGTGCCAGCAGTTATCTCAGGGATCTCGAAGGCGAGCAGTACGTC.

This chain links TRBV5-6 with TRBJ1-1, with D possibly being TRBD1 (5 bases). This CDR3 is built from 14 residues. The germline V gene encodes CDR1 SGHDT and CDR2 YYEEEE. V was cut by 2 bases and J by 2 bases, with 10 bases left in between. The CDR3 DNA sequence: TGTGCCAGCAGCTTTTACCAGGGTAACACTGAAGCTTTCTTT. This encodes CASSFYQGNTEAFF.

This chain links TRBV5-4 with TRBJ2-3, with D possibly matching TRBD2 (7 bases). V dropped 2 bases and J dropped 4 bases, with 17 bases sitting between them. CDR3 size: 16 residues. Germline lookup yields CDR1 SGHNT and CDR2 YYREEE (reference sequence). CDR3 DNA sequence: TGTGCCAGCAGCTTTGCGGGGGCGGGAGCATCAGATACGCAGTATTTT. Translation: CASSFAGAGASDTQYF.

This sequence joins TRBV2 and TRBJ2-1; a possible D gene is TRBD2 (5 bases). The CDR3 is made up of 15 amino acids. From germline, CDR1 is SNHLY and CDR2 FYNNEI. Trimming took 5 bases from V and 3 from J, leaving 14 bases between them. CDR3 sequence: CASSSTTGNYNEQFF. The CDR3 region has the DNA TGTGCCAGCAGTTCCACTACGGGAAACTACAATGAGCAGTTCTTC.

This sequence joins TRBV12-5 and TRBJ2-2; 12 nucleotides line up with TRBD1. This CDR3 contains 17 residues. Looked up from germline, CDR1 is LGHNT and CDR2 is FRNRAP. V was clipped by 5 bases and J by 7 bases; unmatched bases: 11. The CDR3 DNA reads as TGTGCTAGTGGTCTGGGACAGGGGGCAAGTGTCGACGGGGAGCTGTTTTTT. This translates into CASGLGQGASVDGELFF.